What follows is one T cell receptor (beta chain) and its context. Its antigen remains unidentified. The donors, all of them Caucasian adults, lived in Nashville, Tennessee. In germline, CDR1 is DFQATT, CDR2 SNEGSKA (reference sequence). CDR3 length: 10 residues. The V end was cut by 2 bases, the J end by 12 bases, with 11 bases between. These data originate in a study of shared clonotypes between healthy human individuals. Study summary: Three plates were used per donor for CD4 naive, three for CD4 memory, two for CD8 naive and one for CD8 memory. Whole-study results and caveats: Sampling covered blood only; tissue repertoires likely differ. Relative to their counterparts shared across all four donors, non-shared clonotypes exhibited diminished generation probabilities.

Measured with immunoSEQ multiplex PCR; TCRdb has only the in-frame clones, and not every one. The table has about 1.5 million clones, 95% to 99% seen once. The chain combines TRBV20-1 with TRBJ2-7; D call uncertain. The sequencing input was naive CD4+ T cells sorted from blood. Subset indicated: CD45RA+ positively selected. This sequence originates from a man aged 25-40 years in good health. The CDR3 bases are TGCAGTGCTAGAACGGTACTATCGTACTTC. It is translated as CSARTVLSYF.